Reported below is one T cell receptor beta chain. The CDR3 is made up of 14 amino acids. The V gene's germline CDR1 is DFQATT and CDR2 SNEGSKA (reference sequence). V was pared by 6 bases and J by 2 bases, with 7 bases of the junction left unmatched. This sample was included in a study of CD8 T cells in Susac syndrome. The authors reverse transcribed roughly 0.5 to 1 ug RNA with random hexamers. Amplification of the TCR beta CDR3 was carried out by immunoSEQ multiplex PCR, which spanned a total of 54 Vbeta and 13 Jbeta segments. Using its own MiXCR run on the immunoSEQ multiplex PCR reads, TCRdb lists one record per CDR3 protein. The sample records about 130,000 distinct CDR3 sequences, around 94% being singletons.

Sequenced material: CD4+ T cells from PBMCs. This receptor was taken from a human donor with multiple sclerosis. The gene calls are TRBV20-1 and TRBJ1-5; 7 positions agree with TRBD1. CDR3 amino acids: CSAKRGLGNQPQHF. CDR3 nucleotides: TGCAGTGCCAAGAGGGGGCTTGGCAATCAGCCCCAGCATTTT.